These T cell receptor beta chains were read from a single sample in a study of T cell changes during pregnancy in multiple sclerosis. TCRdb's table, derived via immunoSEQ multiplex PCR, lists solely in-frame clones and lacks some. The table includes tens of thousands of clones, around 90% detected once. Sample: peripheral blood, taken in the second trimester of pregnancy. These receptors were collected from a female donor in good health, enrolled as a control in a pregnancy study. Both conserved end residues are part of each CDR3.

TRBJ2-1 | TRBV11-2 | CASSFYSGVRGNEQFF
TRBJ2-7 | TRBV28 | CASRQGTGGGEQYF
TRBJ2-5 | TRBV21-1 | CASSKEWGPQETQYF
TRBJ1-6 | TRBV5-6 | CASSSTGSPLHF
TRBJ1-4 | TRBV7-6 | CASSSRANEKLFF
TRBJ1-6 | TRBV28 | CASSSLQGAHNSPLHF
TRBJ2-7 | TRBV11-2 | CASSLEGSSYEQYF
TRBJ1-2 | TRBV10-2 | CASSDRGQGYYGYTF
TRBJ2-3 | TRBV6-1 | CASSATSGSADTQYF
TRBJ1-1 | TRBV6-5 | CASSPSSGFPTEAFF
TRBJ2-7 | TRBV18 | CASSPRGGVEEQYF
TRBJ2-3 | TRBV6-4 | CASSQTSGSTDTQYF
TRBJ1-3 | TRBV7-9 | CASRNDISGNTIYF
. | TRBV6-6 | CASSSWPRSYEQYF
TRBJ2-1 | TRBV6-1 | CASSERDESNEQFF
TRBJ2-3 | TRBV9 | CASSGGGGYTDTQYF
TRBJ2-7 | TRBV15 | CATSRDYAGQHEQYF
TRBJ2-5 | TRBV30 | CAGEREAQETQYF
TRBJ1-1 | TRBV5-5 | CASSWGLKGRTEAFF
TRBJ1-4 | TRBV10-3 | CAISESLRTGNPMGEKLFF
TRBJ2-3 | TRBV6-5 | CASSSLAGGRTDTQYF
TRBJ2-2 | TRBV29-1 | CSVRTGGSTGELFF
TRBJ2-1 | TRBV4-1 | CASSQGREQFF
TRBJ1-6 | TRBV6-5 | CASSPGQGGNSPLHF
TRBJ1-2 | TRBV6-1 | CASSVGGRGYGYTF
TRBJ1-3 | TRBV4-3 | CASSHGTGEDAGNTIYF
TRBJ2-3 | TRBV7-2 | CASSLAWTGPDTQYF
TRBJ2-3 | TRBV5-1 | CASSSWTSGGTFTDTQYF
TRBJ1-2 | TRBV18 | CASSRGPQKVYGYTF
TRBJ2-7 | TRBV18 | CASSPKEGSEYF
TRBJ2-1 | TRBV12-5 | CASVTASGGYSYNEQFF
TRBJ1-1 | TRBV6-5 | CASSPRTDYTEAFF
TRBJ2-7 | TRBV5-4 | CASSSPGLASEQYF
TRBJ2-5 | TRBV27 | CASSPMTGPQETQYF
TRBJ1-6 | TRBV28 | CASSFGDRADSPLHF
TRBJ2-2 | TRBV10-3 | CAISPGLGQNTGELFF
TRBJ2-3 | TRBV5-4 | CASSPASRGAVADTQYF
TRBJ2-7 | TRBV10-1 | CASSTLGGVSDEQYF
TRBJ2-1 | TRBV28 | CASSLDLRAFADNEQFF
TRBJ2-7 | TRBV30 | CAWRRLAGDVEEQYF
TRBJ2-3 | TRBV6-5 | CASSWTSGGRTDTQYF
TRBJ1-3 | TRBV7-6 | CASSAIRGSGNTIYF
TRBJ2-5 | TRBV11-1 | CASSFFQGRQETQYF
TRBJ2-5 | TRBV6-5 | CATWGGIGTQYF
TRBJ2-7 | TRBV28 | CASTRRAGRVEQYF
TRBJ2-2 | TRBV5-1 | CASSTYRGQGLGELFF
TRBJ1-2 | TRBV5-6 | CASSLGGDRGYGYTF
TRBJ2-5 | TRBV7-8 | CASSLGRRQYF
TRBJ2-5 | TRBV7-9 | CASSLVPGRPETQYF
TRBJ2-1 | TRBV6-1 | CASKILAGVNEQFF
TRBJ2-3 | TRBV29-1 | CSGDGLAGEPDTQYF
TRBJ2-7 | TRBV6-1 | CASGTSGAVYEQYF
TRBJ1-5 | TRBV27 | CASTETGGSNQPQHF
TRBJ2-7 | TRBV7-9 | CASSFVLRDRGVHYEQYF
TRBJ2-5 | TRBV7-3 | CASSLPQRGRRETQYF
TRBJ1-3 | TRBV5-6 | CASSLGRGSGNTIYF
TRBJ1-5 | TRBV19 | CASSISAKEASNQPQHF
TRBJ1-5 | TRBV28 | CASSFFGRDNQPQHF
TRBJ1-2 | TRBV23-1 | CASSPPGGNYGYTF
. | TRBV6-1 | CASRALAGGYEQYF